This T cell receptor beta chain was recovered during a study of blood T cell repertoires in COVID-19. Study overall: Samples of COVID-19 (acute and convalescent) were obtained from the United States, Italy and Spain.

Using immunoSEQ multiplex PCR, the repertoire was profiled, and TCRdb retains in-frame clones only, with some absent. The data hold around 19,000 clones, with about 90% observed a single time. This clone has more than one count but fewer than ten. Specimen: peripheral blood. This TCR came from a human donor in a cohort sampled during active COVID-19.

CDR3 sequence: CASSPGTGGYNEQFF. CDR3 DNA: TGTGCCAGTAGCCCGGGGACAGGGGGTTACAATGAGCAGTTCTTC. The chain uses TRBV19 and TRBJ2-1; TRBD1 matches at 11 bases. The CDR3 is made up of 15 amino acids. Germline CDR1 and CDR2: LNHDA and SQIVND (reference sequence). V was pared by 6 bases and J by 4 bases, with 5 bases of the junction left unmatched.